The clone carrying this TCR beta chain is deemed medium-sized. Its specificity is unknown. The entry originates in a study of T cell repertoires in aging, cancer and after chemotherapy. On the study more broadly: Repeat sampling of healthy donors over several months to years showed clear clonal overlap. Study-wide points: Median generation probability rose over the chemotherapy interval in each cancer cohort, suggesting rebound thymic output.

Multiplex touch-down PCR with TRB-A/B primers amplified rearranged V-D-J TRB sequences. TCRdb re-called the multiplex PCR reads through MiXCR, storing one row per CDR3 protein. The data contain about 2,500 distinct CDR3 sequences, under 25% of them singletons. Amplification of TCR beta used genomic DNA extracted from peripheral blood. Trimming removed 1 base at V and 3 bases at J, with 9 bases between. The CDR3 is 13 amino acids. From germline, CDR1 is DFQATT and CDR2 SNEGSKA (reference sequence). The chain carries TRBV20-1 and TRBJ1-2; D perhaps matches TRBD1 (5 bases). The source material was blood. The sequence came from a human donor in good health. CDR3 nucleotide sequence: TGCAGTGCTAGAGGGGGGGGTTACTATGGCTACACCTTC. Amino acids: CSARGGGYYGYTF.